This TCR beta chain was recorded in a study of CD4 T cells in relation to SARS-CoV-2 and coronaviruses. About the study: Controls used an HIV-1 Nef peptide pool or no peptide. Whole-study results and caveats: No crossreactivity against non-spike viral proteins was tested here.

As to this clone: The antigen is unknown.

Trimming stripped 0 bases from V and 8 bases from J, with 11 bases between. Germline values: CDR1 SGHRS, CDR2 YFSETQ. The CDR3 has 13 amino acids. CD4+ T cells from unexposed donors were obtained before the COVID-19 pandemic (2011-2018). Isolation of CD4+ T cells took place after about eleven days in culture. Each well had a few million PBMCs in approximately 5% human AB serum with IL-2. Clones were read by immunoSEQ multiplex PCR, and TCRdb kept only the in-frame ones, dropping some. The repertoire includes tens of thousands of clones, 60% to 75% of them detected once, and roughly 13% sits in the top ten.

This sequence was found in a human donor in good health. The sequencing input was CD4+ T cells from PBMCs, cultured in vitro. The chain combines TRBV5-1 with TRBJ1-2, with D possibly being TRBD1 (6 bases). The CDR3 loop reads CASSLDGQYGYTF. CDR3 bases: TGCGCCAGCAGCTTGGACGGACAGTACGGCTACACCTTC.